These 18 T cell receptor beta chains were all obtained from the same sample, sequenced in a study of cytomegalovirus exposure and HLA in healthy donors. The PCR employed 60 Vbeta primers together with 13 Jbeta primers. The protocol was immunoSEQ multiplex PCR, while the TCRdb copy is restricted to in-frame clones and leaves out a portion. In the table there are approximately 160,000 clones, roughly 71% of which are singletons. The specimen sequenced was PBMCs. The receptor set was obtained from a male donor in good health and CMV-seropositive.

This chain uses TRBV7-6 with TRBJ1-1; D may be TRBD1 (5 bases). V was shortened by 1 base and J by 3 bases, with 12 bases between the two germline ends. The length of the CDR3 is 15 residues. CDR1 is SGHVS, CDR2 FNYEAQ, per germline. The CDR3 sequence: CASSLGEGRYTEAFF. The CDR3 bases are TGTGCCAGCAGCTTAGGGGAGGGGAGGTACACTGAAGCTTTCTTT.

The V gene is TRBV4-2, the J gene TRBJ1-5, with D possibly matching TRBD1 (5 bases). The germline V gene has CDR1 LGHNA and CDR2 YNFKEQ. V dropped 6 bases and J dropped 0 bases, with 12 bases sitting between them. There are 15 residues in the CDR3. CDR3 region: CASSSGGDSNQPQHF. The CDR3 DNA is TGTGCCAGCAGTTCCGGGGGGGATAGCAATCAGCCCCAGCATTTT.

In nucleotides, the CDR3 is TGTGCCAGCAGCTTAGTGACAGGGGGCAGGGAGACCCAGTACTTC. Translated: CASSLVTGGRETQYF. This sequence joins TRBV7-3 and TRBJ2-5, with 10 bases aligning to TRBD1. V lost 2 bases, J lost 5 bases, and 5 bases stayed unmatched. The CDR3 is made up of 15 amino acids. The germline V gene encodes CDR1 SGHTA and CDR2 FQGTGA.

This clone was seen only once. The genes are TRBV30 and TRBJ2-2, with 7 nucleotides matching TRBD1. V trimming: 4 bases; J trimming: 0 bases; junction bases outside the gene matches: 2. This CDR3 comprises 14 residues. Germline CDR1 GTSNPN, CDR2 SVGIG (reference sequence). DNA of the CDR3: TGTGCCTGGAAAAGGGGGCCGAACACCGGGGAGCTGTTTTTT. Amino acid sequence: CAWKRGPNTGELFF. Drawing the rest from reference TRBV30 and TRBJ2-2, the complete variable domain is SQTIHQWPATLVQPVGSPLSLECTVEGTSNPNLYWYRQAAGRGLQLLFYSVGIGQISSEVPQNLSASRPQDRQFILSSKKLLLSDSGFYLCAWKRGPNTGELFFGEGSRLTVL.

In this sample, this clone turned up once. The V gene is TRBV29-1, the J gene TRBJ2-2, with D possibly matching TRBD1 (6 bases). Trimming removed 7 bases at V and 6 bases at J, with 12 bases between. Germline V gene data show CDR1 as SQVTM and CDR2 as ANQGSEA. CDR3 length: 12 residues. CDR3 in DNA: TGCAGCGCCTGGACAGCGGCCGGGGAGCTGTTTTTT. This codes for CSAWTAAGELFF.

The chain is built from TRBV11-2 and TRBJ2-7; 8 nucleotides align to TRBD1. The V and J ends lost 5 bases and 2 bases, in that order; junction bases with no gene match: 11. This CDR3 comprises 16 residues. Germline V CDR1 and CDR2: SGHAT, FQNNGV. The CDR3: CASSVGQGMGTYEQYF. The CDR3 nucleotides read TGTGCCAGCAGCGTAGGACAGGGAATGGGTACCTACGAGCAGTACTTC.

This clone has more than one count but fewer than ten. The chain joins TRBV15 to TRBJ2-5; 8 bases align to TRBD2. Trimming at V came to 5 bases and at J to 4 bases, leaving 3 bases not matched to a gene. This CDR3 has 13 amino acids. CDR1 LNHNV and CDR2 YYDKDF come from the germline V gene (reference sequence). CDR3 nucleotides: TGTGCCACCAGCCTTCTAGCGGGAGAGACCCAGTACTTC. Protein sequence: CATSLLAGETQYF.

The V call is TRBV2, the J call TRBJ1-4; D might be TRBD1 (6 bases). The CDR3 runs 14 residues. Between the trimmed V and J ends, which lost 7 bases and 8 bases, there was a span of 17 bases. Germline assignment: CDR1 SNHLY and CDR2 FYNNEI. The CDR3 DNA sequence: TGTGCCAGCACCCGTCCCGGGACACTGGAAAAACTGTTTTTT. It specifies CASTRPGTLEKLFF. Looking up the rest from reference TRBV2 and TRBJ1-4 gives the full variable domain: EPEVTQTPSHQVTQMGQEVILRCVPISNHLYFYWYRQILGQKVEFLVSFYNNEISEKSEIFDDQFSVERPDGSNFTLKIRSTKLEDSAMYFCASTRPGTLEKLFFGSGTQLSVL.

The V call is TRBV11-2, the J call TRBJ1-2, with TRBD1 identical over 7 bases. The CDR3 consists of 19 residues. Germline CDR1 reads SGHAT; CDR2 reads FQNNGV. Trimming at V came to 0 bases and at J to 8 bases, leaving 21 bases not matched to a gene. CDR3 amino acids: CASSLDSGPEEQGVQGYTF. The CDR3 DNA is TGTGCCAGCAGCTTAGATTCGGGCCCGGAAGAGCAGGGGGTGCAGGGCTACACCTTC.

V gene TRBV6-1 combines with J gene TRBJ1-2, with no clear D. CDR1 is MNHNS, CDR2 SASEGT, per germline. V dropped 7 bases and J dropped 4 bases, with 16 bases sitting between them. The length of the CDR3 is 14 residues. Here the CDR3 reads CASTPRGRRYGYTF. CDR3 in DNA: TGTGCCAGCACCCCGCGGGGAAGGCGCTATGGCTACACCTTC.

The CDR3 nucleotides read TGTGCCAGCAGTCCCAGGACAGGGGAAGCCGGGGAGCTGTTTTTT. Translation gives CASSPRTGEAGELFF. The rearrangement joins TRBV6-5 to TRBJ2-2, with 9 bases matching TRBD1. Germline V gives CDR1 MNHEY, CDR2 SVGAGI. The V and J ends lost 5 bases and 6 bases, in that order; junction bases with no gene match: 7. The CDR3 is 15 residues long.

This chain links TRBV9 with TRBJ2-1, with TRBD2 as a possible D gene (6 bases). This CDR3 has 16 residues. Trimming removed 4 bases from V and 9 bases from J, with 23 bases in between. CDR1 is SGDLS and CDR2 is YYNGEE in the germline V gene. As DNA, the CDR3 is TGTGCCAGCAGCCCAACTTCAGGGAGGTCTTATGGTGAGCAGTTCTTC. Its translation: CASSPTSGRSYGEQFF.

This clone was found once. This chain links TRBV9 with TRBJ2-2; tentative D call: TRBD2 (5 bases). This CDR3 spans 17 amino acids. V shed 0 bases and J shed 4 bases, with 16 bases lying between them. Germline assignment: CDR1 SGDLS and CDR2 YYNGEE. The chain's CDR3 is CASSVVGSGFATGELFF. In nucleotides, the CDR3 is TGTGCCAGCAGCGTAGTGGGGTCGGGGTTCGCCACCGGGGAGCTGTTTTTT.

This clone was seen more than once but under ten times. The V and J genes are TRBV6-5 and TRBJ1-2; D uncertain. CDR1 is MNHEY and CDR2 is SVGAGI in the germline V gene. Trimming shortened V by 7 bases and J by 8 bases, and 17 bases separated the two germline ends. This CDR3 is built from 13 residues. The CDR3 is CASTRPGRPGYTF. The CDR3 coding sequence is TGTGCCAGCACCCGACCGGGAAGACCCGGCTACACCTTC.

V usage is TRBV6-6 and J usage is TRBJ2-5; 8 bases are a match to TRBD2. The J call is doubtful: the DNA matches TRBJ2-7 better. This CDR3 has 16 amino acids. Germline CDR1 is MNHNY and CDR2 is SVGAGI (reference sequence). DNA of the CDR3: TGTGCCAGCAGTAACCCCGGGGGGGTATGGTCCTACGAGCAGTACTTC. Encoded protein: CASSNPGGVWSYEQYF.

The rearrangement uses TRBV5-6 and TRBJ2-1, with D unresolved. The CDR3 loop spans 18 amino acids. Per the germline V gene, CDR1 is SGHDT and CDR2 is YYEEEE. V was shortened by 1 base and J by 3 bases, with 20 bases between the two germline ends. The CDR3 loop reads CASSLLIGQAIYYNEQFF. DNA of the CDR3: TGTGCCAGCAGCTTGCTGATTGGGCAGGCGATATACTACAATGAGCAGTTCTTC.

The rearrangement uses TRBV11-3 and TRBJ2-5; D unresolved. Trimming stripped 1 base from V and 2 bases from J, with 5 bases between. CDR1 SGHNT and CDR2 YENEEA come from the germline V gene. The CDR3 consists of 13 residues. The CDR3 loop reads CASSLGQQETQYF. CDR3 coding DNA: TGTGCCAGCAGCTTAGGGCAGCAAGAGACCCAGTACTTC.

The chain combines TRBV27 with TRBJ1-5, with D unclear. V was pared by 1 base and J by 6 bases, with 7 bases between. The CDR3 runs to 13 residues. In germline, CDR1 is MNHEY, CDR2 SMNVEV (reference sequence). The CDR3 is CASSLLGSQPQHF. In nucleotides, the CDR3 is TGTGCCAGCAGTTTATTGGGGAGTCAGCCCCAGCATTTT.